This T cell receptor beta chain was identified in a study of control samples from healthy donors and cancer patients. Only in-frame clones appear in the TCRdb table, and some are missing; sequencing was by immunoSEQ multiplex PCR. The sample holds about 80,000 clones; 91% are singletons and the top ten take approximately 15%. Trimming removed 0 bases at V and 6 bases at J, with 16 bases between. The CDR3 totals 16 residues. Germline V gene lookup returns CDR1 MGHRA and CDR2 YSYEKL. The sample taken for sequencing was blood. The chain has TRBV4-1 and TRBJ2-3; weak D call: TRBD1 (6 bases). This receptor was obtained from a man aged 45-60 years in good health. CDR3 residues: CASSQDWGRPGDTQYF. The CDR3 DNA reads TGCGCCAGCAGCCAAGACTGGGGGCGACCTGGTGATACGCAGTATTTT.